This T cell receptor beta chain was identified during a study of cytomegalovirus exposure and HLA in healthy donors. General study points: The study flagged approximately 180 TCR beta chains as cytomegalovirus-associated.

This clone was recorded only once. Antigen specificity is unknown. Deletions cut 3 bases from V and 4 bases from J, with 10 bases between. Per the germline V gene, CDR1 is KGHSH and CDR2 is LQKENI. CDR3 length: 13 residues. Method: immunoSEQ multiplex PCR; TCRdb's copy keeps in-frame clones and lacks some. The table includes around 220,000 clones, approximately 83% detected once. The chain uses TRBV18 and TRBJ2-7, with a possible D match to TRBD1 (5 bases). Sequenced: PBMCs. The origin of this receptor is a woman aged 30 to 39 in good health and CMV-seropositive. CDR3 in DNA: TGTGCCAGCTCACCGACAGCCCTTTACGAGCAGTACTTC. As protein: CASSPTALYEQYF. Full variable domain (outside the CDR3, taken from reference TRBV18 and TRBJ2-7): NAGVMQNPRHLVRRRGQEARLRCSPMKGHSHVYWYRQLPEEGLKFMVYLQKENIIDESGMPKERFSAEFPKEGPSILRIQQVVRGDSAAYFCASSPTALYEQYFGPGTRLTVT.